This paragraph covers one TCR beta chain sequence. At one boundary the junction diverges from the germline segment, which might be a read error. This sample stems from a study of blood T cell repertoires in COVID-19. Study background: Samples of COVID-19 (acute and convalescent) were obtained from the United States, Italy and Spain.

CDR1 is SGHRS and CDR2 is YFSETQ in the germline V gene. CDR3 length equals 21 residues. Original handling: Reference gene primer amplification yielded estimated nucleated cell counts. Method: immunoSEQ multiplex PCR; TCRdb's copy keeps in-frame clones and lacks some. The V and J calls and clone size were taken over from that table, and D and trimming were inferred from the DNA. The table includes approximately 200,000 clones, around 85% detected once. Material for sequencing was PBMCs or T cells enriched from blood (not recorded which). This chain joins TRBV5-1 and TRBJ2-1, with 12 bases that match TRBD1. This clonotype was obtained from a middle-aged man who had recovered from COVID-19. This CDR3 reads CARSLGGQGASGTSSLNEQFF. Here the CDR3 DNA reads TGCGCCCGCAGCTTGGGGGGACAGGGGGCTTCAGGGACATCGTCCCTGAATGAGCAGTTCTTC.